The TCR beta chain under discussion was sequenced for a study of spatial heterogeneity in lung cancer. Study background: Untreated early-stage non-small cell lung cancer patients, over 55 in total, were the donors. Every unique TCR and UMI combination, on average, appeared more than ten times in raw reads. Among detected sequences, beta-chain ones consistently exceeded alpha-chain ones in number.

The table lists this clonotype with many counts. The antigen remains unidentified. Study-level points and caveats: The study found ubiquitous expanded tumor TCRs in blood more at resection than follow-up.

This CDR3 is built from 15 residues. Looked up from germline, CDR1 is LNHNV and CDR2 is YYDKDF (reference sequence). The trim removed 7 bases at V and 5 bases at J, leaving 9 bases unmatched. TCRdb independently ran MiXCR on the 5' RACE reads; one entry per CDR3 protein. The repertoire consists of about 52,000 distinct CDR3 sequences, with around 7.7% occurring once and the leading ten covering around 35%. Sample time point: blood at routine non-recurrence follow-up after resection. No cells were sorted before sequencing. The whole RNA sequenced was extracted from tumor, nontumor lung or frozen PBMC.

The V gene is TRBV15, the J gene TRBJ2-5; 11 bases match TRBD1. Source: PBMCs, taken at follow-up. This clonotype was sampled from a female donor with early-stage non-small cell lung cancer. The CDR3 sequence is CATNQGQGARETQYF. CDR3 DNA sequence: TGTGCCACCAACCAAGGACAGGGGGCGCGGGAGACCCAGTACTTC.